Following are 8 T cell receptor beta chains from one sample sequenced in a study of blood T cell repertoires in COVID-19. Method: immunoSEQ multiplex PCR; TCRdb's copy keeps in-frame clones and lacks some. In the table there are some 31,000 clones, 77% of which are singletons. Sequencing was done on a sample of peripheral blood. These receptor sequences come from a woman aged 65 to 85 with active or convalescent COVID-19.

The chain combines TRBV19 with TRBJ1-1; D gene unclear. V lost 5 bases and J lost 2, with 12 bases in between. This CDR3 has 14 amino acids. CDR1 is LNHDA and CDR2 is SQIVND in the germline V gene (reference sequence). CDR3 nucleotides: TGTGCCAGTAGTCCTGACTGGGTTAACACTGAAGCTTTCTTT. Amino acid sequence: CASSPDWVNTEAFF.

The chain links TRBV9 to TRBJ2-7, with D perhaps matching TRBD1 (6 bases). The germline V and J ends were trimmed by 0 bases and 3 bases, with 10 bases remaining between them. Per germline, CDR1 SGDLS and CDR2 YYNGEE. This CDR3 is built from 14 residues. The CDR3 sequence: CASSVAGTSYEQYF. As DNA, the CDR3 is TGTGCCAGCAGCGTAGCCGGGACAAGCTACGAGCAGTACTTC. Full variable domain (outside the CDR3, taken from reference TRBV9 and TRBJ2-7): DSGVTQTPKHLITATGQRVTLRCSPRSGDLSVYWYQQSLDQGLQFLIQYYNGEERAKGNILERFSAQQFPDLHSELNLSSLELGDSALYFCASSVAGTSYEQYFGPGTRLTVT.

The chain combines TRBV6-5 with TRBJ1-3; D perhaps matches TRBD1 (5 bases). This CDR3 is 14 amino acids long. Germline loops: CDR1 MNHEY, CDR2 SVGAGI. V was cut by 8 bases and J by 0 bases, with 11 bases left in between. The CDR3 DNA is TGTGCCAGCCTTCGCGACAGCTCTGGAAACACCATATATTTT. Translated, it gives CASLRDSSGNTIYF.

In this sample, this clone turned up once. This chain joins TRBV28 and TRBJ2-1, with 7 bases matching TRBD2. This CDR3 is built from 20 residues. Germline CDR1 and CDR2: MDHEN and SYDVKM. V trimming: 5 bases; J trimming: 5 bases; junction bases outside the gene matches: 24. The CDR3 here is CASSLLLASGSISKDNEQFF. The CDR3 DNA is TGTGCCAGCAGTCTCCTCCTGGCTAGCGGATCCATTTCCAAGGACAATGAGCAGTTCTTC.

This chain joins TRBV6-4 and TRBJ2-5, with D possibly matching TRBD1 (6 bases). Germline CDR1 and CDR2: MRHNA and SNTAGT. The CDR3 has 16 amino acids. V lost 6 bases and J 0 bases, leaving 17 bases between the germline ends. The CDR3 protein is CASRVLGTTYQETQYF. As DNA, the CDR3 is TGTGCCAGCAGAGTTCTTGGGACAACGTACCAAGAGACCCAGTACTTC.

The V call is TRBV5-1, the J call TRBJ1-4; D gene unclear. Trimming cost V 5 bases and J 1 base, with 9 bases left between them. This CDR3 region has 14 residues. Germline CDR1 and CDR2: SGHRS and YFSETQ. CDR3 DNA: TGCGCCAGCAGAGAGGAATTAACTAATGAAAAACTGTTTTTT. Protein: CASREELTNEKLFF. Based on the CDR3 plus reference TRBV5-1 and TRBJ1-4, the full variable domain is KAGVTQTPRYLIKTRGQQVTLSCSPISGHRSVSWYQQTPGQGLQFLFEYFSETQRNKGNFPGRFSGRQFSNSRSEMNVSTLELGDSALYLCASREELTNEKLFFGSGTQLSVL.

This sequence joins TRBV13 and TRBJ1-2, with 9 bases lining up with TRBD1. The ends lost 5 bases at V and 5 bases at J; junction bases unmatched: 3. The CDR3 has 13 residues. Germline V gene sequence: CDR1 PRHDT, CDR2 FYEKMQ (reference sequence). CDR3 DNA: TGTGCCAGCAGCCCCGGACAGGGGTATGGCTACACCTTC. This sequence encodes CASSPGQGYGYTF.

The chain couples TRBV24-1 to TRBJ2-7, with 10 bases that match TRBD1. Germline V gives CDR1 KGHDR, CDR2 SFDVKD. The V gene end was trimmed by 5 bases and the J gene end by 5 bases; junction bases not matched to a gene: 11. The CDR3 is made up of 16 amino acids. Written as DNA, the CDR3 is TGTGCCACCAGTGCTGGGGGCGACAGGGGGCTCAACGAGCAGTACTTC. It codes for CATSAGGDRGLNEQYF.